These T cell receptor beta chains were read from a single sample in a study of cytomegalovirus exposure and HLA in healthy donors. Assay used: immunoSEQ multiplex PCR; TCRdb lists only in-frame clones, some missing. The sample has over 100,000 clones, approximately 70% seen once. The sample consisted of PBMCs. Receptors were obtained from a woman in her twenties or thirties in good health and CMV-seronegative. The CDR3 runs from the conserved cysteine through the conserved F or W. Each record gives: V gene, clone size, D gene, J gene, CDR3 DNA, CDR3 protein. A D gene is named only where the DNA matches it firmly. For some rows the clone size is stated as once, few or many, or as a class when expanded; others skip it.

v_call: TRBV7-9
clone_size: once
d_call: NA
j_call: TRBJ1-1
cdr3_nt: TGTGCCAGCAGCTTAGCCGAGAGTACTGAAGCTTTCTTT
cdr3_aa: CASSLAESTEAFF

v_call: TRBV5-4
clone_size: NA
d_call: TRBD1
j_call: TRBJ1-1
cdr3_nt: TGTGCCAGCAGCTTGGGGGGGACAGCCGCCCCCCTGATGAACACTGAAGCTTTCTTT
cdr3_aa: CASSLGGTAAPLMNTEAFF

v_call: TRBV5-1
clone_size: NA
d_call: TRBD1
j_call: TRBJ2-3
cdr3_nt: TGCGCCAGCAGCTTCTTACCGGGACAGACCACAGATACGCAGTATTTT
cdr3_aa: CASSFLPGQTTDTQYF

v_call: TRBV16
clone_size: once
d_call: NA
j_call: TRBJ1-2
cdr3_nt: TGTGCCAGCAAGACACTCCTGGACTATGGCTACACCTTC
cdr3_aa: CASKTLLDYGYTF

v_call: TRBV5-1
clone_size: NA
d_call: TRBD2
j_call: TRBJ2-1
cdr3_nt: TGCGCCAGCAGCGTACGGGGAGCGGGAGGCGACAATGAGCAGTTCTTC
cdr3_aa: CASSVRGAGGDNEQFF

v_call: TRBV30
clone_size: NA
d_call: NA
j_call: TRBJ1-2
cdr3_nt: TGTGCCTGGAGTGCCCTTTTCGACACTAACTATGGCTACACCTTC
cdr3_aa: CAWSALFDTNYGYTF

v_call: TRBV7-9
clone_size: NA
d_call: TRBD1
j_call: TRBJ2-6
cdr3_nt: TGTGCCAGCAGTCCCTATGGGGACAGGGGGCATGGGGCCAACGTCCTGACTTTC
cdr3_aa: CASSPYGDRGHGANVLTF

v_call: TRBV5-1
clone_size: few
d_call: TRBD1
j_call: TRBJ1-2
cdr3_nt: TGCGCCAGCAGCGACGGGACAGGTGTTAACTATGGCTACACCTTC
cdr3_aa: CASSDGTGVNYGYTF

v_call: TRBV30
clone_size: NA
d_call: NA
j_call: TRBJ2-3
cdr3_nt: TGTGGTGGGGGGGCGCACAATACGCAGTATTTT
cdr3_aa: CGGGAHNTQYF

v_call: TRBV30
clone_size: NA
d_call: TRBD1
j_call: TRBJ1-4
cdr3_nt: TGTGCCTGGAGAACAGGGGGCGGTGAAAAACTGTTTTTT
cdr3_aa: CAWRTGGGEKLFF

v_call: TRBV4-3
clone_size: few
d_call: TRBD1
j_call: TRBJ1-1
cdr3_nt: TGCGCCAGCAGCCAAGAATGGACAGGGGGCACTGAAGCTTTCTTT
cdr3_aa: CASSQEWTGGTEAFF

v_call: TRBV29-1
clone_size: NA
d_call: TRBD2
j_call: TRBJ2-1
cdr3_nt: TGCAGCGTCGGCCCGGAAGCTAGCGGGAGGAATGAGCAGTTCTTC
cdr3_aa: CSVGPEASGRNEQFF

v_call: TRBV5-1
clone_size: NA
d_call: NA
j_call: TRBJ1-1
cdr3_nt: TGCGCCAGCAGCTTGACGGGGGACACTGAAGCTTTCTTT
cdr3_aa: CASSLTGDTEAFF

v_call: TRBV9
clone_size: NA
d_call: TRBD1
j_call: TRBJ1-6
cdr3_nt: TGTGCCAGCAGCCTCTCTGACAGGGGCTATTCACCCCTCCACTTT
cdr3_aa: CASSLSDRGYSPLHF

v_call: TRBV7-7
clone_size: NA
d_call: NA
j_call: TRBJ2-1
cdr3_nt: TGTGCCAGCAGCCTACACAGCGCGGGAAGCTCCTACAATGAGCAGTTCTTC
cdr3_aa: CASSLHSAGSSYNEQFF

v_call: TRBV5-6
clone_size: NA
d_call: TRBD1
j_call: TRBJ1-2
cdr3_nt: TGTGCCAGCAGGGGGTTAGGGGGCAATGGCTACACCTTC
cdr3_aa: CASRGLGGNGYTF

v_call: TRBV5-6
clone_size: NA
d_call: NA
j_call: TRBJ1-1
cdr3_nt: TGTGCCAGCAGCTTAGGAGGTGCCACTGAAGCTTTCTTT
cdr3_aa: CASSLGGATEAFF

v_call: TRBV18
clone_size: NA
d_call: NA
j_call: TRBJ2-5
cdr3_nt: TGTGCCAGCTCACTGGCGCGGGAGACCCAGTACTTC
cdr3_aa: CASSLARETQYF

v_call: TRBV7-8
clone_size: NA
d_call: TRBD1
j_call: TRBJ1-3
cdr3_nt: TGTGCCAGCAGCGGACGCGACAGGGTTGGAAACACCATATATTTT
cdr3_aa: CASSGRDRVGNTIYF

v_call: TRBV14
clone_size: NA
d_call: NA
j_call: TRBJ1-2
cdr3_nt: TGTGCCAGCAGCCAAGAAGTACAGGGCTATGGCTACACCTTC
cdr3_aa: CASSQEVQGYGYTF

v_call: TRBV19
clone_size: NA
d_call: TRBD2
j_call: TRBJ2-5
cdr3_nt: TGTGCCAGTAGTATAGGAAGAGCTAGCGGGGATCAAGAGACCCAGTACTTC
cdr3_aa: CASSIGRASGDQETQYF

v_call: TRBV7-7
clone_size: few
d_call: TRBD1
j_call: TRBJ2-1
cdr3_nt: TGTGCCAGCAGCCCGCGGACAGGGTCCAACAATGAGCAGTTCTTC
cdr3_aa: CASSPRTGSNNEQFF

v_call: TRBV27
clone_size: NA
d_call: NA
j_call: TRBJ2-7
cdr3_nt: TGTGCCAGCAGTTTCCCTCAGGGTCACGTCTCCTACGAGCAGTACTTC
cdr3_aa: CASSFPQGHVSYEQYF

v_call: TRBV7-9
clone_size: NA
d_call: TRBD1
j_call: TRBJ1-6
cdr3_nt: TGTGCCAGCAGCTCGGACAGGGAGAAGCCCCTCCACTTT
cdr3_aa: CASSSDREKPLHF

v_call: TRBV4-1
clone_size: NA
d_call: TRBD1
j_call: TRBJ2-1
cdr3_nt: TGCGCCAGCAGCCAAGACCCGGGACAGCCCTACAATGAGCAGTTCTTC
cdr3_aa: CASSQDPGQPYNEQFF

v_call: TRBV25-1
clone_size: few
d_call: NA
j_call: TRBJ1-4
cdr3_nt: TGTGCCAGCAGGGGGGGTCCAGGCCAGGGAAAACTGTTTTTT
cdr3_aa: CASRGGPGQGKLFF

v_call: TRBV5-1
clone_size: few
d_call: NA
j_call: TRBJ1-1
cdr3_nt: TGCGCCACCTCAGATCAGCTTGGTGGTATGAGGGCTTTCTTT
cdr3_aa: CATSDQLGGMRAFF